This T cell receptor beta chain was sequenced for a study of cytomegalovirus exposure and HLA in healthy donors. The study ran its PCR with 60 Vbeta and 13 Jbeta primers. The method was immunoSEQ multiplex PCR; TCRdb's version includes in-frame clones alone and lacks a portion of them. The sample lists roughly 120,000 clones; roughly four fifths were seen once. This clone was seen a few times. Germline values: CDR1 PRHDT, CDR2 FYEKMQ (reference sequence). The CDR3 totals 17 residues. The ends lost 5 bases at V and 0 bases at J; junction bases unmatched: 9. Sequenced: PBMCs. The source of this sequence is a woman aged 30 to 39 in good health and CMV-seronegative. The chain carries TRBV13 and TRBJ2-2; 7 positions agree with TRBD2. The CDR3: CASSPRMGGTNTGELFF. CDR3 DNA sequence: TGTGCCAGCAGCCCCAGGATGGGGGGGACGAACACCGGGGAGCTGTTTTTT.